This is a list of T cell receptor beta chains from one sample in a study of cytomegalovirus exposure and HLA in healthy donors. Only in-frame clones appear in the TCRdb table, and some are missing; sequencing was by immunoSEQ multiplex PCR. The sample holds under 150,000 clones, 76% seen once. Sequenced: PBMCs. The source is a woman in her 40s in good health and CMV-seronegative. Both conserved end residues are part of each CDR3. A D gene is named only where the DNA matches it firmly. Clone sizes are given selectively: once, few, many, or a class where the clone is expanded.

J: TRBJ2-7; size: .; D: .; V: TRBV30; CDR3: CAWSLNSYYEQYF; DNA: TGTGCCTGGAGTTTGAACTCCTACTACGAGCAGTACTTC
J: TRBJ2-7; size: .; D: .; V: TRBV7-9; CDR3: CASSSLNSYEQYF; DNA: TGTGCCAGCAGCTCCCTTAACAGCTACGAGCAGTACTTC
J: TRBJ2-5; size: .; D: .; V: TRBV4-1; CDR3: CASSPKWPSEGTKKAQYF; DNA: TGCGCCAGCAGCCCTAAATGGCCAAGCGAGGGAACCAAGAAGGCCCAGTACTTC
J: TRBJ1-5; size: .; D: .; V: TRBV6-6; CDR3: CASSLAGNQPQHF; DNA: TGTGCCAGCAGCCTAGCCGGGAATCAGCCCCAGCATTTT
J: TRBJ2-1; size: .; D: TRBD1; V: TRBV19; CDR3: CASHPTGGQYNEQFF; DNA: TGTGCCAGTCATCCGACAGGGGGACAGTACAATGAGCAGTTCTTC
J: TRBJ2-1; size: many; D: TRBD2; V: TRBV11-3; CDR3: CASSKRETVNEQFF; DNA: TGTGCCAGCAGTAAGCGGGAGACGGTCAATGAGCAGTTCTTC
J: TRBJ2-1; size: .; D: TRBD1; V: TRBV11-2; CDR3: CASSLDQGARYNEQFF; DNA: TGTGCCAGCAGCTTAGATCAGGGGGCGCGGTACAATGAGCAGTTCTTC
J: TRBJ2-1; size: once; D: TRBD1; V: TRBV6-1; CDR3: CASYFQQGANEQFF; DNA: TGTGCCAGCTATTTCCAACAGGGGGCCAATGAGCAGTTCTTC
J: TRBJ1-6; size: .; D: .; V: TRBV5-4; CDR3: CASSLAGGADNSPLHF; DNA: TGTGCCAGCAGCTTGGCCGGAGGGGCCGATAATTCACCCCTCCACTTT
J: TRBJ1-2; size: once; D: .; V: TRBV5-4; CDR3: CASSHADSVNYGYTF; DNA: TGTGCCAGCAGCCATGCGGACAGCGTGAACTATGGCTACACCTTC
J: TRBJ1-4; size: .; D: TRBD1; V: TRBV5-4; CDR3: CASRDQQGIGGTNEKLFF; DNA: TGTGCCAGCAGGGACCAACAGGGGATCGGGGGAACTAATGAAAAACTGTTTTTT
J: TRBJ2-1; size: few; D: TRBD2; V: TRBV6-5; CDR3: CASSETSGGEEFF; DNA: TGTGCCAGCAGTGAGACTAGCGGGGGGGAGGAGTTCTTC
J: TRBJ2-7; size: .; D: .; V: TRBV2; CDR3: CASKRTSSYEQYF; DNA: TGTGCCAGCAAACGAACAAGCTCCTACGAGCAGTACTTC
J: TRBJ2-3; size: .; D: .; V: TRBV21-1; CDR3: CASSKALWEGGLTDTQYF; DNA: TGTGCCAGCAGCAAAGCGCTTTGGGAAGGGGGCCTCACAGATACGCAGTATTTT
J: TRBJ1-4; size: few; D: .; V: TRBV27; CDR3: CASRPNRGGPNEKLFF; DNA: TGTGCCAGCAGGCCAAACAGAGGGGGACCTAATGAAAAACTGTTTTTT
J: TRBJ2-7; size: .; D: TRBD1; V: TRBV6-5; CDR3: CASSYGDRVYEQYF; DNA: TGTGCCAGCAGTTACGGGGACAGGGTGTACGAGCAGTACTTC
J: TRBJ1-2; size: .; D: TRBD1; V: TRBV6-4; CDR3: CASSEAQGVGYTF; DNA: TGTGCCAGCAGTGAGGCACAGGGGGTAGGCTACACCTTC
J: TRBJ1-1; size: .; D: TRBD1; V: TRBV6-5; CDR3: CASSSPGTGNTEAFF; DNA: TGTGCCAGCAGTAGCCCCGGGACAGGGAACACTGAAGCTTTCTTT
J: TRBJ2-1; size: .; D: TRBD1; V: TRBV15; CDR3: CATSSQDRGTSSYNEQFF; DNA: TGTGCCACCAGCTCTCAAGACAGGGGGACCAGCTCCTACAATGAGCAGTTCTTC
J: TRBJ2-1; size: few; D: TRBD1; V: TRBV6-6; CDR3: CASSWTGGFDEQFF; DNA: TGTGCCAGCAGCTGGACAGGGGGTTTCGATGAGCAGTTCTTC
J: TRBJ1-2; size: .; D: TRBD1; V: TRBV5-6; CDR3: CASTRTGWSLNYGYTF; DNA: TGTGCCAGCACCCGGACAGGGTGGTCCCTTAACTATGGCTACACCTTC
J: TRBJ1-5; size: .; D: .; V: TRBV28; CDR3: CASRRGPIQPQHF; DNA: TGTGCCAGCAGAAGGGGCCCGATACAGCCCCAGCATTTT
J: TRBJ1-5; size: .; D: TRBD1; V: TRBV13; CDR3: CASSFGQGAEPQHF; DNA: TGTGCCAGCAGCTTCGGACAGGGGGCTGAGCCCCAGCATTTT
J: TRBJ2-7; size: .; D: .; V: TRBV19; CDR3: CASSIWGRNRVEQYF; DNA: TGTGCCAGTAGTATATGGGGCCGCAATCGGGTCGAGCAGTACTTC
J: TRBJ1-5; size: .; D: TRBD1; V: TRBV28; CDR3: CASSSGTGRQPQHF; DNA: TGTGCCAGCAGTTCCGGGACAGGGAGGCAGCCCCAGCATTTT
J: TRBJ2-1; size: .; D: TRBD2; V: TRBV18; CDR3: CASSPSGGNEQFF; DNA: TGTGCCAGCTCACCGAGCGGGGGGAATGAGCAGTTCTTC
J: TRBJ1-3; size: .; D: TRBD1; V: TRBV6-1; CDR3: CASSTGQGEGNTIYF; DNA: TGTGCCAGCAGTACCGGACAGGGGGAAGGAAACACCATATATTTT
J: TRBJ1-6; size: .; D: TRBD1; V: TRBV27; CDR3: CASSLDRGRRIYNSPLHF; DNA: TGTGCCAGCAGTTTGGACAGGGGGCGGAGAATCTATAATTCACCCCTCCACTTT
J: TRBJ1-2; size: few; D: .; V: TRBV5-6; CDR3: CASRLVGQNYGYTF; DNA: TGTGCCAGTCGCCTAGTCGGACAGAACTATGGCTACACCTTC
J: TRBJ1-2; size: .; D: .; V: TRBV6-5; CDR3: CASSAIDSNYGYTF; DNA: TGTGCCAGCAGTGCAATCGACAGCAACTATGGCTACACCTTC
J: TRBJ1-2; size: .; D: TRBD1; V: TRBV6-5; CDR3: CASSYQGDRDYGYTF; DNA: TGTGCCAGCAGTTACCAAGGGGACAGGGACTATGGCTACACCTTC
J: TRBJ1-4; size: .; D: TRBD1; V: TRBV30; CDR3: CAWTGTEDEKLFF; DNA: TGTGCCTGGACCGGGACAGAGGATGAAAAACTGTTTTTT
J: TRBJ2-5; size: once; D: TRBD2; V: TRBV4-2; CDR3: CASSQAGGQETQYF; DNA: TGTGCCAGCAGCCAAGCGGGGGGCCAAGAGACCCAGTACTTC
J: TRBJ2-1; size: .; D: TRBD2; V: TRBV27; CDR3: CASSLGLADYNEQFF; DNA: TGTGCCAGCAGTCTCGGACTAGCGGACTACAATGAGCAGTTCTTC
J: TRBJ2-3; size: .; D: TRBD2; V: TRBV12-5; CDR3: CASGLVLGEGTDTQYF; DNA: TGTGCTAGTGGTTTGGTATTGGGGGAGGGGACAGATACGCAGTATTTT
J: TRBJ2-1; size: once; D: .; V: TRBV9; CDR3: CASSDRDKPYNEQFF; DNA: TGTGCCAGCAGCGACCGGGACAAGCCCTACAATGAGCAGTTCTTC
J: TRBJ2-7; size: .; D: .; V: TRBV6-1; CDR3: CASSPPSLHEQYF; DNA: TGTGCCAGCAGTCCCCCGTCTCTCCACGAGCAGTACTTC
J: TRBJ2-6; size: .; D: TRBD1; V: TRBV4-1; CDR3: CASSQEPRQGISGANVLTF; DNA: TGCGCCAGCAGCCAAGAGCCGAGACAGGGGATCTCTGGGGCCAACGTCCTGACTTTC
J: TRBJ1-2; size: few; D: .; V: TRBV4-1; CDR3: CASSRRQADNYGYTF; DNA: TGCGCCAGCAGCCGACGACAGGCAGATAACTATGGCTACACCTTC
J: TRBJ1-4; size: .; D: TRBD1; V: TRBV27; CDR3: CASSYPTGDRNEKLFF; DNA: TGTGCCAGCAGTTATCCGACAGGGGATAGGAATGAAAAACTGTTTTTT
J: TRBJ1-1; size: few; D: .; V: TRBV29-1; CDR3: CSQGGQNTEAFF; DNA: TGCAGCCAAGGGGGACAGAACACTGAAGCTTTCTTT